This T cell receptor beta chain was captured in a study of cytomegalovirus exposure and HLA in healthy donors. Study-wide context: T cells numbering around 200 million yielded 90 million to 140 million unique TCR beta sequences in an earlier analysis. Findings and limits, study-wide: Later work associated roughly 17,000 TCR beta sequences with HLA alleles at 0.05 false discovery rate.

Primers included in the PCR were 60 Vbeta and 13 Jbeta primers. Original data processing: Later, an analysis found 75 million to 90 million unique TCR beta chains, and around 12 million of these were shared. Method: immunoSEQ multiplex PCR; TCRdb's copy keeps in-frame clones and lacks some. That table is the source of V, J and clone size, and D and trimming were worked out from the DNA. The repertoire consists of 150,000 to 250,000 clones, with around 80% occurring once and the leading ten covering approximately 4.7%. Of note for this clone: Antigen specificity is unknown.

CDR1 is ENHRY, CDR2 SYGVKD, per germline. V lost 6 bases and J lost 6; bases outside the gene matches: 17. The CDR3 extends over 17 amino acids. This chain connects TRBV10-3 to TRBJ1-1; 9 bases agree with TRBD1. This TCR was sampled from a woman aged 25 to 45 in good health and CMV-seropositive. Sequenced: PBMCs. CDR3 nucleotides: TGTGCCATCAGAATTCACCGGGACAGGGCGATGGAGGCTGAAGCTTTCTTT. It translates to CAIRIHRDRAMEAEAFF.